These 27 T cell receptor beta chains originate from one sample sequenced in a study of OX40 agonist ivuxolimab in advanced cancers. TCRdb's copy holds only in-frame clones and misses some; the assay was immunoSEQ multiplex PCR. Here the sample spans 70,000 to 100,000 clones, more than 80% being singletons. The sample was CD4+ or CD8+ T cells sorted from blood, taken in a trial of the OX40 agonist ivuxolimab. The source of these receptors is an adult with an advanced solid tumor such as melanoma, head and neck, liver or kidney cancer.

The V gene is TRBV7-2, the J gene TRBJ2-7, with 7 bases that match TRBD1. The ends lost 4 bases at V and 3 bases at J; junction bases unmatched: 3. This CDR3 has 13 residues. Germline CDR1 reads SGHTA; CDR2 reads FQGNSA. CDR3 in amino acids: CASSWGQFYEQYF. The CDR3 DNA is TGTGCCAGCAGCTGGGGACAGTTCTACGAGCAGTACTTC.

In this sample, this clone turned up once. The V gene is TRBV13, the J gene TRBJ2-7; 9 nucleotides agree with TRBD2. Germline V gene sequence: CDR1 PRHDT, CDR2 FYEKMQ (reference sequence). This CDR3 is built from 15 residues. Trimming took 5 bases from V and 4 from J; bases not matched to a gene: 9. As DNA, the CDR3 is TGTGCCAGCAGCGGGTCGGGACTAGCTATGTACGAGCAGTACTTC. It is translated as CASSGSGLAMYEQYF.

V is TRBV4-2 and J is TRBJ2-2; D call uncertain. There are 13 residues in the CDR3. Trimming left V 1 base short and J 6 bases short, with 6 bases between. CDR1 is LGHNA and CDR2 is YNFKEQ in the germline V gene. CDR3 bases: TGTGCCAGCAGCCAAGTTTTTTCCGGGGAGCTGTTTTTT. Translated: CASSQVFSGELFF.

This clone is labeled as medium-sized (0.01 to 0.1%). Other DNA sequences of this sample code for an identical CDR3. The V gene is TRBV19, the J gene TRBJ1-1; the D is unclear. CDR3 length: 12 amino acids. The V end was cut by 4 bases, the J end by 1 base, with 4 bases between. Germline V gene sequence: CDR1 LNHDA, CDR2 SQIVND (reference sequence). CDR3 sequence (DNA): TGTGCCAGTAGTAGACGGAACACTGAAGCTTTCTTT. This sequence encodes CASSRRNTEAFF.

V and J are TRBV29-1 and TRBJ2-2; D remains ambiguous. The CDR3 length is 12 residues. Per the germline V gene, CDR1 is SQVTM and CDR2 is ANQGSEA. The V gene lost 4 bases and the J gene lost 3 bases, with 6 bases spanning the gap. The CDR3 is CSVARYTGELFF. The CDR3 DNA reads TGCAGCGTTGCCAGATACACCGGGGAGCTGTTTTTT.

The CDR3 bases are TGCGCCAGCAGCCAATCAGGGACAGGGACGGACACTGAAGCTTTCTTT. Its protein product is CASSQSGTGTDTEAFF. The rearrangement joins TRBV4-1 to TRBJ1-1, with 9 bases fitting TRBD1. V lost 2 bases and J lost 3; bases outside the gene matches: 7. The CDR3 loop spans 16 amino acids. Germline CDR1 reads MGHRA; CDR2 reads YSYEKL.

V and J are TRBV9 and TRBJ1-1; D not certain. The CDR3 contains 14 residues. Trimming shortened V by 3 bases and J by 4 bases, and 13 bases separated the two germline ends. Germline CDR1 and CDR2: SGDLS and YYNGEE. For the CDR3, the DNA is TGTGCCAGCAGCGACGACTCCTCAGGCACTGAAGCTTTCTTT. Translating it yields CASSDDSSGTEAFF.

The chain is built from TRBV7-3 and TRBJ1-4; a possible D gene is TRBD1 (5 bases). V dropped 5 bases and J dropped 7 bases, with 17 bases sitting between them. Germline V gives CDR1 SGHTA, CDR2 FQGTGA. CDR3 length equals 15 residues. As DNA, the CDR3 is TGTGCCAGCAGCCCGCAGGGACTTCCTGGTGAAAAACTGTTTTTT. Translating it yields CASSPQGLPGEKLFF.

The chain carries TRBV5-1 and TRBJ2-5; 7 bases are a match to TRBD1. Germline CDR1 reads SGHRS; CDR2 reads YFSETQ. The CDR3 extends over 14 amino acids. The V gene end was trimmed by 3 bases and the J gene end by 1 base; junction bases not matched to a gene: 3. The DNA for the CDR3 is TGCGCCAGCAGCTCCCGGGACAGCCAAGAGACCCAGTACTTC. It specifies CASSSRDSQETQYF.

V gene TRBV6-1 combines with J gene TRBJ1-1, with TRBD1 as a possible D gene (6 bases). The CDR3 is 14 amino acids. CDR1 is MNHNS and CDR2 is SASEGT in the germline V gene. Trimming cost V 7 bases and J 1 base, with 13 bases left between them. The CDR3 nucleotides are TGTGCCAGCACTCAAGGACAGACGAACACTGAAGCTTTCTTT. Amino acids: CASTQGQTNTEAFF.

The V and J genes are TRBV11-3 and TRBJ2-4; unclear D gene. V dropped 0 bases and J dropped 8 bases, with 8 bases sitting between them. This CDR3 is built from 13 residues. Looked up from germline, CDR1 is SGHNT and CDR2 is YENEEA. CDR3 sequence (DNA): TGTGCCAGCAGCTTAGATCAGGCTCACATTCAGTACTTC. It yields the protein CASSLDQAHIQYF.

This sequence joins TRBV12-5 and TRBJ2-5, with a weak D call TRBD2 (6 bases). The J call is doubtful: the DNA matches TRBJ2-7 better. This CDR3 contains 17 residues. Per the germline V gene, CDR1 is LGHNT and CDR2 is FRNRAP. CDR3 sequence: CASGLRCRGGPEYEQYF. As DNA, the CDR3 is TGTGCTAGTGGTTTGAGATGCCGAGGAGGGCCTGAGTACGAGCAGTACTTC.

The rearrangement uses TRBV6-1 and TRBJ2-1; 11 positions agree with TRBD2. V dropped 1 base and J dropped 9; count of bases not matched to a gene: 5. CDR3 length equals 15 residues. The germline V gene encodes CDR1 MNHNS and CDR2 SASEGT. CDR3 residues: CASSEVVAGGGEQFF. The CDR3 DNA reads TGTGCCAGCAGTGAAGTAGTAGCGGGAGGGGGTGAGCAGTTCTTC.

The table lists this clone with a count of one. The chain recombines TRBV19 with TRBJ2-1; 12 nucleotides agree with TRBD2. The junction had 6 bases not matched to a gene; V was cut back by 5 bases and J by 7 bases. Germline V CDR1 and CDR2: LNHDA, SQIVND (reference sequence). The CDR3 length is 15 residues. In DNA, the CDR3 is TGTGCCAGTAGTCCCCTAGCGGGAGGGCGGAATGAGCAGTTCTTC. This sequence encodes CASSPLAGGRNEQFF.

This rearrangement joins TRBV4-1 to TRBJ1-1; D is perhaps TRBD1 (5 bases). V was trimmed by 4 bases and J by 0 bases, leaving 12 bases between them. The CDR3 is made up of 15 amino acids. Germline values: CDR1 MGHRA, CDR2 YSYEKL. The CDR3 region has the DNA TGCGCCAGCAGCCGGGGCCCAGGTCTGAACACTGAAGCTTTCTTT. It translates to CASSRGPGLNTEAFF.

The rearrangement joins TRBV5-8 to TRBJ2-7, with unresolved D. V was shortened by 4 bases and J by 10 bases, with 15 bases between the two germline ends. This CDR3 is built from 12 residues. CDR1 is SGHTS, CDR2 YDEGEE, per germline. CDR3 sequence: CASSPPLDGQYF. CDR3 DNA sequence: TGTGCCAGCAGCCCTCCCCTGGACGGACAGTACTTC.

The V call is TRBV27, the J call TRBJ2-1; D gene ambiguous. This CDR3 is 13 amino acids long. Germline CDR1 MNHEY, CDR2 SMNVEV (reference sequence). The germline V and J ends were trimmed by 8 bases and 1 base, with 9 bases remaining between them. DNA of the CDR3: TGTGCCAGCGGTCTGGCTTCCTACAATGAGCAGTTCTTC. Protein: CASGLASYNEQFF.

V is TRBV6-1 and J is TRBJ2-5; D could derive from TRBD1 or TRBD2 (5 bases each). The J call could be wrong; TRBJ2-7 is a better fit for the DNA end. The CDR3 has 14 residues. CDR1 MNHNS and CDR2 SASEGT come from the germline V gene. In nucleotides, the CDR3 is TGTGCCAGCAGTACCGGGGACCTAGCCTACGAGCAGTACTTC. Protein product: CASSTGDLAYEQYF.

This clone appeared once. CDR3 in amino acids: CASSQSESDVSYEQYF. The DNA for the CDR3 is TGCGCCAGCAGCCAATCGGAAAGCGATGTCTCCTACGAGCAGTACTTC. This rearrangement joins TRBV4-1 to TRBJ2-7; D remains ambiguous. There are 16 residues in the CDR3. Germline loops: CDR1 MGHRA, CDR2 YSYEKL. V lost 2 bases and J 0 bases, leaving 14 bases between the germline ends.

This chain joins TRBV12-5 and TRBJ2-7; 9 nucleotides agree with TRBD1. This CDR3 spans 14 amino acids. Germline V gene data show CDR1 as LGHNT and CDR2 as FRNRAP. The junction had 1 base not matched to a gene; V was cut back by 0 bases and J by 4 bases. CDR3 amino acids: CASGLVGQGYEQYF. The DNA of the CDR3 is TGTGCTAGTGGTTTGGTCGGACAGGGGTACGAGCAGTACTTC. Combining the CDR3 with reference TRBV12-5 and TRBJ2-7 gives the whole variable domain DARVTQTPRHKVTEMGQEVTMRCQPILGHNTVFWYRQTMMQGLELLAYFRNRAPLDDSGMPKDRFSAEMPDATLATLKIQPSEPRDSAVYFCASGLVGQGYEQYFGPGTRLTVT.

The CDR3 reads CASTEGAGPPETQYF. The CDR3 DNA reads as TGTGCCAGCACCGAGGGGGCGGGCCCCCCCGAGACCCAGTACTTC. The rearrangement joins TRBV2 to TRBJ2-5, with TRBD1 identical over 7 bases. V lost 7 bases and J lost 5; bases outside the gene matches: 13. There are 15 residues in the CDR3. CDR1 SNHLY and CDR2 FYNNEI come from the germline V gene. Variable domain in full (rest from reference TRBV2 and TRBJ2-5): EPEVTQTPSHQVTQMGQEVILRCVPISNHLYFYWYRQILGQKVEFLVSFYNNEISEKSEIFDDQFSVERPDGSNFTLKIRSTKLEDSAMYFCASTEGAGPPETQYFGPGTRLLVL.

The rearrangement joins TRBV29-1 to TRBJ1-2, with 8 bases lining up with TRBD1. Looked up from germline, CDR1 is SQVTM and CDR2 is ANQGSEA. The length of the CDR3 is 11 residues. Germline trimming cut 6 bases from V and 7 bases from J; bases unmatched to any gene: 4. CDR3 amino acids: CSVSGGGGYTF. The CDR3, as DNA: TGCAGCGTGTCAGGGGGCGGTGGCTACACCTTC.

V is TRBV6-4 and J is TRBJ2-1, with unresolved D. The CDR3 contains 10 residues. CDR1 is MRHNA, CDR2 SNTAGT, per germline. Trimming removed 2 bases at V and 12 bases at J, with 5 bases between. CDR3 sequence (DNA): TGTGCCAGCAGTGACACGTGGCAGTTCTTC. Amino acids: CASSDTWQFF.

This clone was observed a single time. J is TRBJ1-5 and V is TRBV30; no clear D gene. The germline V and J ends were trimmed by 2 bases and 5 bases, with 16 bases remaining between them. Germline V gene lookup returns CDR1 GTSNPN and CDR2 SVGIG (reference sequence). The length of the CDR3 is 15 residues. The CDR3 is CAWSRGTWVDQPQHF. CDR3 nucleotides: TGTGCCTGGAGTAGAGGAACATGGGTGGATCAGCCCCAGCATTTT.

The chain couples TRBV7-9 to TRBJ2-7; TRBD1 aligns across 8 bases. The CDR3 has 14 amino acids. V dropped 3 bases and J dropped 2; count of bases not matched to a gene: 3. Germline CDR1 reads SEHNR; CDR2 reads FQNEAQ (reference sequence). The CDR3 here is CASSLPGGAYEQYF. For the CDR3, the DNA is TGTGCCAGCAGCTTGCCAGGGGGCGCCTACGAGCAGTACTTC.

CDR3 residues: CASSYSHTSSYNEQFF. The DNA of the CDR3 is TGTGCCAGCAGTTACTCGCACACTAGCTCCTACAATGAGCAGTTCTTC. The chain uses TRBV6-5 and TRBJ2-1; D possibly corresponds to TRBD2 (5 bases). The germline V gene encodes CDR1 MNHEY and CDR2 SVGAGI. This CDR3 contains 16 residues. V shed 0 bases and J shed 0 bases, with 9 bases lying between them.

This clone showed up just once. This chain joins TRBV7-9 and TRBJ2-5; 7 bases are a match to TRBD2. Germline-derived CDR1 and CDR2 are SEHNR and FQNEAQ (reference sequence). The junction had 5 bases not matched to a gene; V was cut back by 1 base and J by 3 bases. The CDR3 has 15 amino acids. CDR3 sequence: CASSLGQAGEETQYF. CDR3 bases: TGTGCCAGCAGCTTAGGCCAGGCGGGGGAAGAGACCCAGTACTTC. The full variable domain, completed using reference TRBV7-9 and TRBJ2-5, is DTGVSQNPRHKITKRGQNVTFRCDPISEHNRLYWYRQTLGQGPEFLTYFQNEAQLEKSRLLSDRFSAERPKGSFSTLEIQRTEQGDSAMYLCASSLGQAGEETQYFGPGTRLLVL.